This T cell receptor (beta chain) was sequenced during a study of blood T cells in healthy people across ages. Study results and caveats: It was held that the diversity estimates obtained from one million T cells were underestimates.

The CDR3 has 13 residues. Germline lookup yields CDR1 SGHRS and CDR2 YFSETQ. A second PCR, run for about 7 to 12 cycles, used a sample-barcoded 5' primer plus a J-beta primer mix. TCRdb reprocessed the 5' RACE reads via MiXCR and lists one record per CDR3 protein. This sample has fewer than 800,000 distinct CDR3 sequences; around half occur once, and the top ten carry around a third. This clonotype has a handful of counts. Its antigen is not identified. Source material: blood. The rearrangement joins TRBV5-1 to TRBJ2-5, with 7 positions matching TRBD2. The J call is uncertain, as TRBJ2-7 better fits the DNA end. The receptor was derived from a woman aged 55-70 years in good health. CDR3 coding DNA: TGCGCCAGCAGCTGGGGGGGAGTCTACGAGCAGTACTTC. It is translated as CASSWGGVYEQYF.